This T cell receptor beta chain was retrieved from a study of CD8 T cells in Susac syndrome. Study overall: Patients with Susac syndrome, at blood draw, were therapy-naive, on corticosteroids, or on intravenous immunoglobulin alone.

Random hexamers served to reverse transcribe roughly 0.45 to 1 ug RNA. immunoSEQ multiplex PCR amplified TCR beta CDR3 across 54 Vbeta, 13 Jbeta. TCRdb independently ran MiXCR on the immunoSEQ multiplex PCR reads; one entry per CDR3 protein. The table includes about 130,000 distinct CDR3 sequences, around 95% detected once. Sequencing of TCR beta, carried out with a high-throughput approach, was applied to CD8+ and CD4+ T cells from the blood. Negative isolation was applied to CD8+ and CD4+ T cells, and FACS enrichment was applied to TEMRA cells. The CDR3 sequence is 12 residues long. V lost 6 bases and J lost 6; bases outside the gene matches: 7. Germline V gene sequence: CDR1 DFQATT, CDR2 SNEGSKA (reference sequence).

This receptor was taken from a human donor with Susac syndrome. Sequences were obtained from CD8+ T cells from PBMCs. This chain uses TRBV20-1 with TRBJ2-7; TRBD2 matches at 8 bases. CDR3 loop: CSAQGLAAEQYF. CDR3 DNA: TGCAGTGCCCAAGGACTAGCCGCCGAGCAGTACTTC.